The 22 T cell receptor beta chains given below trace back to one sample, sequenced in a study of cytomegalovirus exposure and HLA in healthy donors. The PCR ran on 60 Vbeta and 13 Jbeta primers. TCRdb's table, derived via immunoSEQ multiplex PCR, lists solely in-frame clones and lacks some. Here the sample spans some 160,000 clones, 79% being singletons. The sample consisted of PBMCs. Every receptor here comes from a middle-aged woman in good health and CMV-seronegative.

This chain connects TRBV9 to TRBJ2-1; tentatively, D is TRBD2 (6 bases). The CDR3 totals 16 residues. The ends were cut back, 0 bases at V and 7 bases at J, with 17 bases in the middle. Germline CDR1 is SGDLS and CDR2 is YYNGEE. The CDR3 nucleotides are TGTGCCAGCAGCGTAGAGTTGCAGGGACTGGGTAATGAGCAGTTCTTC. As protein: CASSVELQGLGNEQFF.

The chain is built from TRBV4-1 and TRBJ2-3, with TRBD2 matching over 9 bases. This CDR3 comprises 19 residues. Per germline, CDR1 MGHRA and CDR2 YSYEKL. V gave up 0 bases and J gave up 3 bases; unmatched junction bases: 13. CDR3 in amino acids: CASSQDRASGDRGTDTQYF. The CDR3 DNA is TGCGCCAGCAGCCAAGATAGGGCTAGCGGGGATCGGGGGACAGATACGCAGTATTTT.

This clone was recorded a few times. The V and J genes are TRBV30 and TRBJ1-5; no firm D call. The CDR3 has 13 residues. Germline V lookup: CDR1 GTSNPN, CDR2 SVGIG (reference sequence). The V and J ends lost 7 bases and 1 base respectively, with 11 bases between them. The CDR3 reads CASGMGSNQPQHF. CDR3 sequence (DNA): TGTGCCTCCGGGATGGGAAGCAATCAGCCCCAGCATTTT.

This chain joins TRBV9 and TRBJ2-3; TRBD2 matches 9 bases. In germline, CDR1 is SGDLS, CDR2 YYNGEE. The CDR3 consists of 13 residues. V was pared by 5 bases and J by 4 bases, with 2 bases of the junction left unmatched. CDR3 in DNA: TGTGCCAGCAGACGACTAGCGGCAGATACGCAGTATTTT. It is translated as CASRRLAADTQYF.

The CDR3 region has the DNA TGTGCCATCAGTGAGTCTGGACAGGGGGCTCGAAATGAGCAGTTCTTC. Translating gives CAISESGQGARNEQFF. V usage is TRBV10-3 and J usage is TRBJ2-1, with 11 bases that match TRBD1. The CDR3 runs 16 residues. The germline V gene has CDR1 ENHRY and CDR2 SYGVKD. The trim removed 0 bases at V and 7 bases at J, leaving 5 bases unmatched.

This clone was counted a few times. The chain links TRBV7-2 to TRBJ1-5, with D possibly TRBD1 on 6 matching bases. The length of the CDR3 is 16 residues. Germline values: CDR1 SGHTA, CDR2 FQGNSA. V lost 5 bases to trimming and J lost 4 bases, with 18 bases between them. The CDR3 DNA is TGTGCCAGCAGCGACGACAAAAGGGGGGGTAATCAGCCCCAGCATTTT. Protein: CASSDDKRGGNQPQHF.

V is TRBV29-1 and J is TRBJ2-7, with 11 positions matching TRBD2. Germline CDR1 and CDR2: SQVTM and ANQGSEA. This CDR3 has 15 amino acids. The junction had 9 bases not matched to a gene; V was cut back by 6 bases and J by 2 bases. CDR3 in DNA: TGCAGCGTACTCATAGCGGGAGGGTTTCCCTACGAGCAGTACTTC. This encodes CSVLIAGGFPYEQYF.

V usage is TRBV30 and J usage is TRBJ2-7, with TRBD2 as a possible D gene (6 bases). From germline, CDR1 is GTSNPN and CDR2 SVGIG (reference sequence). The CDR3 covers 11 residues. The V end was cut by 3 bases, the J end by 4 bases, with 7 bases between. Written as DNA, the CDR3 is TGTGCCTGGAGGGAGGGGTACGAGCAGTACTTC. It translates to CAWREGYEQYF. The full variable domain, its missing parts supplied by reference TRBV30 and TRBJ2-7, is SQTIHQWPATLVQPVGSPLSLECTVEGTSNPNLYWYRQAAGRGLQLLFYSVGIGQISSEVPQNLSASRPQDRQFILSSKKLLLSDSGFYLCAWREGYEQYFGPGTRLTVT.

This clone was observed many times. The chain recombines TRBV7-8 with TRBJ2-7; D unresolved. The germline gives CDR1 SGHVS, CDR2 FQNEAQ. With 4 bases removed from V and 3 bases from J, the gap between germline ends came to 4 bases. This CDR3 is built from 11 residues. CDR3 residues: CASSSLYEQYF. CDR3 bases: TGTGCCAGCAGCTCTCTCTACGAGCAGTACTTC.

This chain joins TRBV5-1 and TRBJ1-2, with a tentative D call TRBD1 (5 bases). Trimming cost V 0 bases and J 5 bases, with 11 bases left between them. The CDR3 consists of 14 residues. CDR1 and CDR2 (germline): SGHRS, YFSETQ. The CDR3, as DNA: TGCGCCAGCAGCTTGGCTTGGAAGGGGTATGGCTACACCTTC. Protein: CASSLAWKGYGYTF.

J is TRBJ1-1 and V is TRBV11-3; TRBD1 agrees at 7 bases. Germline CDR1 is SGHNT and CDR2 is YENEEA. V trimming: 5 bases; J trimming: 0 bases; junction bases outside the gene matches: 6. CDR3 length: 15 residues. The CDR3 sequence is CASSRQQGLNTEAFF. For the CDR3, the DNA is TGTGCCAGCAGCCGACAACAGGGGTTGAACACTGAAGCTTTCTTT.

The CDR3 nucleotides read TGTGCCAGCTCACTCAGGGGGCCGTCCGCCGGGTTGGGCACAGATACGCAGTATTTT. It is translated as CASSLRGPSAGLGTDTQYF. This sequence joins TRBV18 and TRBJ2-3, with 8 bases that match TRBD1. J was trimmed by 1 base and V by 4 bases; bases with no gene match: 16. The CDR3 contains 19 residues. The germline V gene encodes CDR1 KGHSH and CDR2 LQKENI.

The V call is TRBV19, the J call TRBJ2-5; 9 bases align to TRBD1. CDR1 LNHDA and CDR2 SQIVND come from the germline V gene (reference sequence). After removal of 2 bases from V and 4 bases from J, the junction contained 5 bases not matched to a gene. This CDR3 is 15 amino acids long. CDR3 nucleotides: TGTGCCAGTAGTATAACTGGGACAGGGCGAGAGACCCAGTACTTC. Residues: CASSITGTGRETQYF. Variable domain in full (rest from reference TRBV19 and TRBJ2-5): DGGITQSPKYLFRKEGQNVTLSCEQNLNHDAMYWYRQDPGQGLRLIYYSQIVNDFQKGDIAEGYSVSREKKESFPLTVTSAQKNPTAFYLCASSITGTGRETQYFGPGTRLLVL.

This clone showed up just once. This sequence joins TRBV11-2 and TRBJ2-7; 8 bases match TRBD1. Germline V lookup: CDR1 SGHAT, CDR2 FQNNGV. The CDR3 is made up of 17 amino acids. V shed 1 base and J 1 base; nucleotides not matched to a gene: 9. CDR3 nucleotides: TGTGCCAGCAGCTTAGGGGTGGGGCAGGGGGCTTCCTACGAGCAGTACTTC. This codes for CASSLGVGQGASYEQYF.

This clone has a single count. This chain uses TRBV7-6 with TRBJ2-1; 8 bases are a match to TRBD2. CDR1 SGHVS and CDR2 FNYEAQ come from the germline V gene. This CDR3 has 13 residues. As DNA, the CDR3 is TGTGCGGTCGGGACTAGTCGTTCTCGTGAGCAGTTCTTC. Amino acid sequence: CAVGTSRSREQFF.

The V and J genes are TRBV2 and TRBJ2-7; 11 bases match TRBD1. Germline CDR1 reads SNHLY; CDR2 reads FYNNEI. The length of the CDR3 is 15 residues. Losses at the gene ends were 7 bases for V and 3 bases for J; bases not matched to a gene: 8. This chain's CDR3 is CASNSGQGAGYEQYF. The DNA for the CDR3 is TGTGCCAGCAATAGCGGACAGGGGGCCGGCTACGAGCAGTACTTC. Supplemented by reference TRBV2 and TRBJ2-7, the full variable domain reads EPEVTQTPSHQVTQMGQEVILRCVPISNHLYFYWYRQILGQKVEFLVSFYNNEISEKSEIFDDQFSVERPDGSNFTLKIRSTKLEDSAMYFCASNSGQGAGYEQYFGPGTRLTVT.

This chain connects TRBV6-6 to TRBJ2-2; the D gene is possibly TRBD1 (6 bases). The germline gives CDR1 MNHNY, CDR2 SVGAGI (reference sequence). The V gene lost 1 base and the J gene lost 4 bases, with 10 bases spanning the gap. CDR3 length equals 15 residues. The CDR3 coding sequence is TGTGCCAGCAGTTACTTAACAGGGTCCACCGGGGAGCTGTTTTTT. This codes for CASSYLTGSTGELFF.

The rearrangement joins TRBV21-1 to TRBJ2-5; the table's D gene call, TRBD2, was not cross checked with the DNA. TRBV21-1 is recorded as a pseudogene. The length of the CDR3 is 16 residues. CDR3 coding DNA: TGTGCCAGCAGCAAAGTTACTAGCGGGGGCCAAGAGACCCAGTACTTC. Encoded protein: CASSKVTSGGQETQYF.

This clone was seen once. V usage is TRBV19 and J usage is TRBJ2-5, with D maybe TRBD1 (6 bases). CDR3 length equals 15 residues. Trimming stripped 5 bases from V and 5 bases from J, with 18 bases between. From germline, CDR1 is LNHDA and CDR2 SQIVND (reference sequence). CDR3 amino acids: CASSPHRAQGETQYF. The CDR3 DNA follows: TGTGCCAGTAGTCCACACAGGGCCCAGGGGGAGACCCAGTACTTC.

The chain carries TRBV28 and TRBJ1-2; D possibly corresponds to TRBD1 (5 bases). CDR3 length equals 13 residues. Germline V gene lookup returns CDR1 MDHEN and CDR2 SYDVKM. Deletions cut 5 bases from V and 5 bases from J, with 12 bases between. CDR3 nucleotides: TGTGCCAGCAGTAGGGGTAAGGGATATGGCTACACCTTC. As protein: CASSRGKGYGYTF.

This chain joins TRBV6-1 and TRBJ2-1; the D gene is possibly TRBD2 (6 bases). Trimming removed 2 bases from V and 2 bases from J, with 10 bases in between. Per the germline V gene, CDR1 is MNHNS and CDR2 is SASEGT. This CDR3 has 15 residues. The CDR3 protein is CASSEMGGTYNEQFF. The DNA of the CDR3 is TGTGCCAGCAGTGAAATGGGGGGAACCTACAATGAGCAGTTCTTC.

J is TRBJ1-1 and V is TRBV28, with D unclear. Germline CDR1 reads MDHEN; CDR2 reads SYDVKM. This CDR3 has 14 residues. Between the trimmed V and J ends, which lost 3 bases and 5 bases, there was a span of 13 bases. This CDR3 is CASSFIWAPTEAFF. The CDR3 region has the DNA TGTGCCAGCAGTTTTATATGGGCCCCTACTGAAGCTTTCTTT.